The rows below give T cell receptor beta chains drawn from one sample of a study of blood T cell repertoires in COVID-19. Some clones are missing from TCRdb's copy, which holds only in-frame ones; the method was immunoSEQ multiplex PCR. The sample yields some 260,000 clones, 75% to 90% seen once. The sequencing input was peripheral blood. These receptors came from a woman aged 70-85 years with COVID-19, enrolled during active disease. The CDR3 runs from the conserved cysteine through the conserved F or W. The D gene is left open where the match is weak. Size is omitted from some rows. Given values are once, few, many or a class for expanded clones.

V gene	J gene	D gene	CDR3 length	clone size	CDR3 protein	CDR3 DNA
TRBV7-3	TRBJ1-1	-	15	-	CASSFYGGSNTEAFF	TGTGCCAGCAGCTTCTACGGGGGGTCAAACACTGAAGCTTTCTTT
TRBV19	TRBJ1-4	TRBD1	14	-	CASSPGQSNEKLFF	TGTGCCAGTAGCCCGGGACAGTCGAATGAAAAACTGTTTTTT
TRBV28	TRBJ2-1	TRBD2	14	-	CASKGLAGGGEQFF	TGTGCCAGCAAAGGACTAGCGGGAGGGGGTGAGCAGTTCTTC
TRBV29-1	TRBJ2-3	TRBD2	15	-	CSVEPLAGGTDTQYF	TGCAGCGTTGAACCACTAGCGGGGGGGACAGATACGCAGTATTTT
TRBV11-3	TRBJ2-5	TRBD1	15	-	CASSFRDREGETQYF	TGTGCCAGCAGCTTTAGGGACAGGGAAGGAGAGACCCAGTACTTC
TRBV21-1	TRBJ2-2	-	17	-	CASSKASGTGEAGELFF	TGTGCCAGCAGCAAAGCGAGTGGGACAGGGGAGGCCGGGGAGCTGTTTTTT
TRBV9	TRBJ1-1	TRBD1	14	-	CASSVVRGRRAAFF	TGTGCCAGCAGCGTAGTGAGGGGGCGAAGGGCAGCTTTCTTT
TRBV3-1/TRBV3-2	TRBJ2-7	TRBD1	14	-	CASSQGQGRYEQYF	TGTGCCAGCAGCCAAGGACAGGGGAGGTACGAGCAGTACTTC
TRBV7-6	TRBJ1-4	-	15	-	CASSLAGATNEKLFF	TGTGCCAGCAGCTTAGCCGGAGCAACTAATGAAAAACTGTTTTTT
TRBV11-2	TRBJ2-6	-	18	-	CASSLVRGAASGANVLTF	TGTGCCAGCAGCTTAGTCCGGGGTGCGGCCTCTGGGGCCAACGTCCTGACTTTC
TRBV19	TRBJ1-2	TRBD1	13	-	CASSADRDYGYTF	TGTGCCAGTAGTGCGGACAGGGACTATGGCTACACCTTC
TRBV6-4	TRBJ1-6	-	15	once	CASSDFGRYNSPLHF	TGTGCCAGCAGTGACTTTGGCAGGTATAATTCACCCCTCCACTTT
TRBV28	TRBJ1-1	TRBD1	14	-	CASSSGQRNTEAFF	TGTGCCAGCAGTTCGGGACAGAGGAACACTGAAGCTTTCTTT
TRBV5-5	TRBJ1-5	-	12	-	CASSFLNQPQHF	TGTGCCAGCAGCTTCCTCAATCAGCCCCAGCATTTT
TRBV10-3	TRBJ1-1	-	15	-	CAISESNRENTEAFF	TGTGCCATCAGTGAGTCGAACAGGGAGAACACTGAAGCTTTCTTT
TRBV5-1	TRBJ1-1	-	16	once	CASSLKPLGQGTEAFF	TGCGCCAGCAGCCTCAAGCCCTTAGGTCAGGGCACTGAAGCTTTCTTT
TRBV29-1	TRBJ2-1	TRBD2	16	once	CSVEDFLSSPSGRQFF	TGCAGCGTTGAAGATTTCCTCAGCAGCCCTAGCGGACGGCAGTTCTTC
TRBV7-9	TRBJ2-1	-	14	-	CASSLARGYNEQFF	TGTGCCAGCAGCTTAGCCCGGGGCTACAATGAGCAGTTCTTC
TRBV18	TRBJ1-6	TRBD1	15	once	CASSPKHRGNSPLHF	TGTGCCAGCTCACCGAAGCACAGGGGCAATTCACCCCTCCACTTT
TRBV4-1	TRBJ2-1	TRBD2	18	-	CASSQERRLASGDNEQFF	TGCGCCAGCAGCCAAGAACGTCGTCTGGCTAGCGGGGACAATGAGCAGTTCTTC
TRBV15	TRBJ2-4	TRBD1	15	once	CATSTPTGAVGIQYF	TGTGCCACCAGCACACCAACAGGGGCGGTAGGCATTCAGTACTTC
TRBV7-9	TRBJ2-1	-	12	-	CASSLGGSFQFF	TGTGCCAGCAGCTTAGGTGGTAGCTTTCAGTTCTTC
TRBV5-1	TRBJ1-2	TRBD1	13	-	CASSAGTDYGYTF	TGCGCCAGCAGCGCCGGGACAGACTATGGCTACACCTTC
TRBV5-1	TRBJ2-5	TRBD2	17	-	CASSSGTSGWSQETQYF	TGCGCCAGCAGCTCCGGGACTAGCGGGTGGTCCCAAGAGACCCAGTACTTC
TRBV27	TRBJ2-7	-	15	-	CASSPHDDRNYEQYF	TGTGCCAGCAGTCCTCATGATGACAGAAACTACGAGCAGTACTTC
TRBV27	TRBJ2-7	TRBD2	15	few	CASSPRLAVTYEQYF	TGTGCCAGCAGCCCCCGACTAGCGGTAACCTACGAGCAGTACTTC
TRBV5-6	TRBJ2-7	TRBD2	17	-	CASSLGLAGHLSYEQYF	TGTGCCAGCAGCCTGGGACTAGCGGGTCATCTCTCCTACGAGCAGTACTTC
TRBV29-1	TRBJ2-7	-	12	-	CSVEASPYEQYF	TGCAGCGTTGAGGCTAGCCCCTACGAGCAGTACTTC
TRBV19	TRBJ2-1	-	15	-	CASSISGGAYNEQFF	TGTGCCAGTAGTATATCGGGGGGCGCATACAATGAGCAGTTCTTC
TRBV5-1	TRBJ2-7	TRBD1	14	few	CASSLVQGAYEQYF	TGCGCCAGCAGCTTGGTGCAGGGGGCCTACGAGCAGTACTTC
TRBV18	TRBJ1-5	-	15	-	CASSPQGGTNQPQHF	TGTGCCAGCTCGCCACAGGGAGGCACTAATCAGCCCCAGCATTTT
TRBV12-3/TRBV12-4	TRBJ2-4	-	12	-	CASSRGLDIQYF	TGTGCCAGCAGCCGTGGGCTGGACATTCAGTACTTC
TRBV2	TRBJ1-4	-	16	-	CASSGVTGATNEKLFF	TGTGCCAGCAGTGGGGTTACAGGTGCAACTAATGAAAAACTGTTTTTT
TRBV5-1	TRBJ1-5	-	15	-	CASSLDGIGAQPQHF	TGCGCCAGCAGCTTGGACGGAATAGGGGCTCAGCCCCAGCATTTT
TRBV4-3	TRBJ2-3	-	14	few	CASSQETSTDTQYF	TGCGCCAGCAGCCAAGAGACTAGCACAGATACGCAGTATTTT
TRBV28	TRBJ2-6	-	16	-	CASSYPGASGANVLTF	TGTGCCAGCAGTTACCCAGGGGCCTCTGGGGCCAACGTCCTGACTTTC
TRBV6-6	TRBJ2-7	-	16	-	CASSYDPRRASYEQYF	TGTGCCAGCAGTTATGATCCTCGCAGGGCGTCCTACGAGCAGTACTTC
TRBV7-9	TRBJ2-7	TRBD2	15	-	CASSLQGLAGDVMYF	TGTGCCAGCAGCCTCCAGGGGTTAGCGGGGGACGTGATGTACTTC
TRBV7-2	TRBJ2-7	TRBD1	14	-	CASSSRTGIYEQYF	TGTGCCAGCAGCTCGCGGACAGGGATCTACGAGCAGTACTTC
TRBV2	TRBJ1-5	-	14	few	CASSGSGLGQPQHF	TGTGCCAGCAGTGGTTCCGGACTCGGTCAGCCCCAGCATTTT
TRBV6-6	TRBJ2-7	-	13	-	CASSYSMRGEQYF	TGTGCCAGCAGTTACTCGATGAGAGGTGAGCAGTACTTC
TRBV19	TRBJ1-5	-	15	-	CASSLQAYSNQPQHF	TGTGCCAGTAGTTTACAGGCGTATAGCAATCAGCCCCAGCATTTT
TRBV3-1/TRBV3-2	TRBJ1-1	-	11	-	CASKDRREAFF	TGTGCCAGCAAAGACCGGCGGGAAGCTTTCTTT
TRBV10-3	TRBJ2-7	TRBD1	14	once	CAITLDRGSYEQYF	TGTGCCATCACCCTGGACAGGGGCTCGTACGAGCAGTACTTC
TRBV24-1	TRBJ2-7	TRBD2	15	-	CATSGLAGGSYEQYF	TGTGCCACCAGTGGACTAGCGGGAGGTAGCTACGAGCAGTACTTC
TRBV5-6	TRBJ2-7	-	12	-	CASSLNSREQYF	TGTGCCAGCAGCTTGAATTCGAGGGAGCAGTACTTC